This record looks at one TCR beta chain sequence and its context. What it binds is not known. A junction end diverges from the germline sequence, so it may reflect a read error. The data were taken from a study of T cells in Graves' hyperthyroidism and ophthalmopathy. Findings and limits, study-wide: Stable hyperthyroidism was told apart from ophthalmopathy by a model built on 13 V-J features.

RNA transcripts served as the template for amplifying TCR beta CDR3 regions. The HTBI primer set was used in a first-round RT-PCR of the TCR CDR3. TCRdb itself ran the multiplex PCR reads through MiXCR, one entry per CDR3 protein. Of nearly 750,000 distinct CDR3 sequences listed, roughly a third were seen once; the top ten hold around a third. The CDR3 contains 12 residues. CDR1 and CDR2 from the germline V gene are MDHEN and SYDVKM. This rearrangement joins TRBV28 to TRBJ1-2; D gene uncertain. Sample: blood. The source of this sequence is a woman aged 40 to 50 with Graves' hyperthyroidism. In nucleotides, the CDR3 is TGTGCCAGCAGTCAATATAACCATGGCTACACCTTC. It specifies CASSQYNHGYTF.